A single TCR beta chain is shown here with its context. This record belongs to a study of identical twins. TCRdb re-called the 5' RACE reads through MiXCR, storing one row per CDR3 protein. The sample consists of hundreds of thousands of distinct CDR3 sequences, roughly 7.2% of them appearing once. Per germline, CDR1 SGHDN and CDR2 FVKESK. The CDR3 runs 15 residues. Trimming cost V 1 base and J 0 bases, with 7 bases left between them. This same sample was also taken into another study, of yellow fever vaccine responses in identical twins.

What was sequenced was PBMCs. The clonotype was recovered from a woman under 30 in good health. The chain is built from TRBV14 and TRBJ2-1; D not certain. The CDR3 spells CASSQGSFSYNEQFF. The CDR3 nucleotides are TGTGCCAGCAGCCAAGGATCGTTCTCCTACAATGAGCAGTTCTTC.